A selection of T cell receptor beta chains follows, all from one sample in a study of T cells in Graves' hyperthyroidism and ophthalmopathy. Each CDR3 protein gets one entry after TCRdb re-called the multiplex PCR reads with MiXCR. The repertoire includes hundreds of thousands of distinct CDR3 sequences, approximately 14% of them detected once, and around 12% sits in the top ten. Source material: blood. The origin of the receptors is a woman aged 45 to 65 with Graves' ophthalmopathy. The CDR3 runs from the conserved cysteine through the conserved F or W.

V	J	CDR3
TRBV9	TRBJ2-1	CASSSRLGLASYNEQFF
TRBV20-1	TRBJ2-1	CSARDFRGRALAEQFF
TRBV28	TRBJ2-1	CASSSDFPQFF
TRBV28	TRBJ1-1	CASSTDTLSTEAFF
TRBV6-2/TRBV6-3	TRBJ2-7	CASSYGSDNKAQGEQYF
TRBV9	TRBJ2-3	CASSLQGLAGTDTQYF
TRBV28	TRBJ1-6	CASSLVPALGSPLHF
TRBV20-1	TRBJ2-1	CSARDRGTEQFF
TRBV24-1	TRBJ2-3	CATSDFRLGDTQYF
TRBV11-2	TRBJ2-5	CASSSFGTVNQETQYF
TRBV4-2	TRBJ2-3	CASSQAGSARDTQYF
TRBV7-3	TRBJ1-5	CASSQFRGPQPQHF
TRBV28	TRBJ2-7	CASTPTGSPYEQYF
TRBV7-9	TRBJ2-7	CASSLAGDEQYF
TRBV2	TRBJ1-1	CASTRVVGQPEAFF
TRBV30	TRBJ1-6	CAWSLGSPLHF
TRBV28	TRBJ2-7	CASSLIDTSYEQYF
TRBV6-1	TRBJ1-5	CASRRDISNQPQHF
TRBV10-3	TRBJ1-5	CAISESAGLGNQPQHF
TRBV27	TRBJ1-6	CASSLVQGSYNSPLHF
TRBV7-9	TRBJ1-2	CASGKRGGYGYTF
TRBV12-3/TRBV12-4	TRBJ2-2	CASSFSRGLAGNTGELFF
TRBV28	TRBJ1-4	CASSLLVATNEKLFF
TRBV27	TRBJ2-3	CASSSEIPVTQYF
TRBV24-1	TRBJ2-1	CATSDLQEGQGFNEQFF
TRBV18	TRBJ1-2	CASSPSGARDPYGYTF
TRBV12-3/TRBV12-4	TRBJ1-1	CASSFPGGGGEFNTEAFF
TRBV6-2/TRBV6-3	TRBJ2-2	CASSFRAAVTGELFF
TRBV2	TRBJ2-7	CASRQGPPHTYEQYF
TRBV12-3/TRBV12-4	TRBJ1-2	CASSPGVSSYTF
TRBV6-1	TRBJ1-5	CASIRQGPSNQPQHF
TRBV27	TRBJ1-1	CASSLEASRVYTEAFF
TRBV20-1	TRBJ2-7	CSARDVETLSYEQYF
TRBV24-1	TRBJ2-3	CATSDLGGTGTNTQYF
TRBV3-1	TRBJ2-7	CASSQFATVAPYEQYF
TRBV6-2/TRBV6-3	TRBJ2-5	CASSYSQETQYF
TRBV19	TRBJ1-1	CASIRTGGTEAFF
TRBV20-1	TRBJ1-4	CSASTQNRGREKLFF
TRBV9	TRBJ1-1	CASSVVGGLNTEAFF
TRBV5-5	TRBJ2-1	CASIPGANEQFF
TRBV5-1	TRBJ2-3	CASSPRLAGRDTQYF
TRBV6-1	TRBJ2-5	CASSKGLAVETQYF
TRBV7-8	TRBJ1-6	CASSLAEQGLGSPLHF
TRBV11-1	TRBJ1-5	CASSPSLREGNQPQHF
TRBV28	TRBJ2-3	CASSPQIVAQYF
TRBV6-2/TRBV6-3	TRBJ2-7	CASSYGTSSYEQYF
TRBV11-3	TRBJ2-5	CASSLLAGAETQYF
TRBV15	TRBJ2-7	CATSTTTGASDEQYF
TRBV28	TRBJ1-5	CASSLFSANQPQHF
TRBV15	TRBJ2-3	CATSQAGGNTDTQYF
TRBV7-9	TRBJ1-5	CASSLGRFSNQPQHF
TRBV29-1	TRBJ2-1	CSVVSSGNFNEQFF